One and the same sample provided the 13 T cell receptor beta chains below, sequenced in a study of T-cell memory formation after mild COVID-19 (dated by TCRdb to the early 2020s). The library came from 5' RACE. Instrument on record: Illumina NovaSeq 6000. The raw public reads went through TCRdb reprocessing: fastp at Q25, MiXCR clone calling, in-frame beta chains kept. A single entry per CDR3 protein holds the most common genes and DNA from its merged rows. Within this sample are approximately 250,000 distinct CDR3 sequences, with 16% of them counted one time only. Roughly a fifth of the sample is in the top ten clones. Sample: PBMCs or a T cell subset sorted from them (not recorded which). Receptors were obtained from a man between 18 and 35 years old who had mild COVID-19 (a few samples of this study predate the infection). The sample titles of this study are shuffled in the database, so cell type and time point are left out; the donor was told from shared clones.

There are many counts of this clonotype. This sequence joins TRBV20-1 and TRBJ2-3, with 11 bases lining up with TRBD2. Germline-derived CDR1 and CDR2 are DFQATT and SNEGSKA (reference sequence). The CDR3 consists of 15 residues. The V and J ends lost 7 bases and 4 bases, in that order; junction bases with no gene match: 10. Here the CDR3 reads CSVPGLAERADTQYF. The CDR3 bases are TGCAGTGTCCCGGGACTAGCGGAGCGAGCAGATACGCAGTATTTT.

This clonotype was found a few times. The J gene is TRBJ1-1, the V gene TRBV9; D remains unclear. With 3 bases removed from V and 6 bases from J, the gap between germline ends came to 21 bases. The CDR3 runs 16 residues. CDR1 and CDR2 (germline): SGDLS, YYNGEE. The CDR3 DNA sequence: TGTGCCAGCAGCGACCCAGGTCGGGGTTCTTCTTCTGAAGCTTTCTTT. Encoded protein: CASSDPGRGSSSEAFF.

The rearrangement uses TRBV6-2 or TRBV6-3 and TRBJ2-3, with D possibly TRBD2 on 6 matching bases. The CDR3 is 12 amino acids. Germline CDR1 is MNHEY and CDR2 is SVGEGT. V was cut by 5 bases and J by 7 bases, with 10 bases left in between. The CDR3 nucleotides are TGTGCCAGCAGTGGGGACTCGTATACGCAGTATTTT. Its translation: CASSGDSYTQYF.

To note about this clonotype: The junction does not match germline at one end; this may be a read error. V and J are TRBV4-2 and TRBJ2-5; tentative D call: TRBD2 (6 bases). This CDR3 contains 15 residues. Per germline, CDR1 LGHNA and CDR2 YNFKEQ. The CDR3 reads CASSKEGLKQETQYF. The DNA for the CDR3 is TGTGCCAGCAGCAAAGAGGGACTGAAGCAAGAGACCCAGTACTTC.

This clonotype occurred a few times. J is TRBJ2-5 and V is TRBV7-2; 7 positions agree with TRBD2. The CDR3 is 16 residues long. From germline, CDR1 is SGHTA and CDR2 FQGNSA. Germline trimming cut 3 bases from V and 5 bases from J; bases unmatched to any gene: 12. CDR3 region: CASSLGRLSGTETQYF. Here the CDR3 DNA reads TGTGCCAGCAGCTTGGGACGACTAAGCGGGACCGAGACCCAGTACTTC.

The DNA of the CDR3 is TGTGCCAGCAGCGGCTCCTCAGCGCGCGGAGGTTCCCAGTACTTC. Translation gives CASSGSSARGGSQYF. The genes are TRBV7-6 and TRBJ2-5; tentatively, D is TRBD2 (5 bases). The V gene's germline CDR1 is SGHVS and CDR2 FNYEAQ. The CDR3 length is 15 residues. Trimming pared 5 bases from V and 9 bases from J, leaving 22 bases between.

This clonotype was observed a handful of times. The V gene is TRBV7-9, the J gene TRBJ2-5; no clear D. Looked up from germline, CDR1 is SEHNR and CDR2 is FQNEAQ (reference sequence). This CDR3 contains 13 residues. V was cut by 5 bases and J by 1 base, with 8 bases left in between. This chain's CDR3 is CASSAVPQETQYF. For the CDR3, the DNA is TGTGCCAGCAGCGCGGTGCCCCAAGAGACCCAGTACTTC.

This clonotype was counted only a few times. The chain has TRBV23-1 and TRBJ2-5, with 7 bases matching TRBD2. TRBV23-1 is treated as an ORF (open reading frame) with a function not yet certain. V was pared by 8 bases and J by 5 bases, with 17 bases of the junction left unmatched. CDR3 length: 16 residues. The CDR3 region has the DNA TGCGCCAGCCCCTACCGCGGGGGAACCACCAAGGAGACCCAGTACTTC. Translating gives CASPYRGGTTKETQYF.

The chain employs TRBV7-9 and TRBJ2-1; 7 bases map to TRBD2. The CDR3 extends over 14 amino acids. J was trimmed by 4 bases and V by 2 bases; bases with no gene match: 2. CDR1 is SEHNR, CDR2 FQNEAQ, per germline (reference sequence). The CDR3 loop is CASSLSSGYNEQFF. CDR3 DNA: TGTGCCAGCAGCTTATCTAGCGGATACAATGAGCAGTTCTTC.

This clonotype was picked up a small number of times. The chain combines TRBV20-1 with TRBJ2-2; 8 bases are a match to TRBD1. This CDR3 is built from 14 residues. Germline CDR1 DFQATT, CDR2 SNEGSKA (reference sequence). V lost 5 bases and J lost 6; bases outside the gene matches: 8. The CDR3 loop is CSAPRTGSAGELFF. CDR3 in DNA: TGCAGTGCTCCCCGGACAGGGAGCGCCGGGGAGCTGTTTTTT.

A word on this clonotype: The junction differs from germline at one of its ends, possibly a read error. The chain uses TRBV5-6 and TRBJ2-1, with 8 bases fitting TRBD1. Germline V gene data show CDR1 as SGHDT and CDR2 as YYEEEE. CDR3 length: 15 amino acids. The CDR3 region has the DNA TGTGCCAGCAGCTCGTCAGGGGGCTCCAACAATGAGCAGTTCTTC. Amino acid sequence: CASSSSGGSNNEQFF.

This clonotype was seen repeatedly, ten times or more. The gene calls are TRBV7-3 and TRBJ2-7; D call uncertain. Looked up from germline, CDR1 is SGHTA and CDR2 is FQGTGA. This CDR3 is 15 amino acids long. V lost 1 base, J lost 3 bases, and 13 bases lay in between. CDR3 in DNA: TGTGCCAGCAGCTTAAATCCGGCGCGAATCTACGAGCAGTACTTC. It translates to CASSLNPARIYEQYF. Complete variable domain (other parts from reference TRBV7-3 and TRBJ2-7): GAGVSQTPSNKVTEKGKYVELRCDPISGHTALYWYRQSLGQGPEFLIYFQGTGAADDSGLPNDRFFAVRPEGSVSTLKIQRTERGDSAVYLCASSLNPARIYEQYFGPGTRLTVT.

The chain recombines TRBV19 with TRBJ1-6, with D maybe TRBD1 (5 bases). The germline gives CDR1 LNHDA, CDR2 SQIVND (reference sequence). The CDR3 is 15 residues long. Trimming pared 6 bases from V and 4 bases from J, leaving 13 bases between. As DNA, the CDR3 is TGTGCCAGTAGCAATGGGGGGTTTTATAATTCACCCCTCCACTTT. Amino acids: CASSNGGFYNSPLHF. The full variable domain, completed using reference TRBV19 and TRBJ1-6, is DGGITQSPKYLFRKEGQNVTLSCEQNLNHDAMYWYRQDPGQGLRLIYYSQIVNDFQKGDIAEGYSVSREKKESFPLTVTSAQKNPTAFYLCASSNGGFYNSPLHFGNGTRLTVT.